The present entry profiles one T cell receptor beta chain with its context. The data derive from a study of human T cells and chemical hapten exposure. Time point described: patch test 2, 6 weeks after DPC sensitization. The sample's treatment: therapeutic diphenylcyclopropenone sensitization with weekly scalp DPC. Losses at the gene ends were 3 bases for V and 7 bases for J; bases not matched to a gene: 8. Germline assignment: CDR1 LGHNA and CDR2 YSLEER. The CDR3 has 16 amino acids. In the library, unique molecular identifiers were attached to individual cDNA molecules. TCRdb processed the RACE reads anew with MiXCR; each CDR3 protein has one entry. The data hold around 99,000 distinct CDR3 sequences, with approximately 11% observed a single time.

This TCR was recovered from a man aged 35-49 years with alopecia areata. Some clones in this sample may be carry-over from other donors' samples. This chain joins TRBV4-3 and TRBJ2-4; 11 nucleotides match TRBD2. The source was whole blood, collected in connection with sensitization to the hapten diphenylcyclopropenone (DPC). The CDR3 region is CASSQGIAGGPNIQYF. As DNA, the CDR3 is TGCGCCAGCAGCCAGGGGATAGCGGGAGGGCCGAACATTCAGTACTTC.